Below are 11 T cell receptor beta chains sequenced from a single sample in a study of blood T cell repertoires in COVID-19. Profiled with immunoSEQ multiplex PCR; TCRdb holds only in-frame clones, not every one. The sample shows some 210,000 clones, 83% of them seen only once. Sequenced sample: peripheral blood. The receptors come from a man in his fifties with active or convalescent COVID-19.

The chain has TRBV6-1 and TRBJ1-2, with 8 bases lining up with TRBD1. This CDR3 has 15 amino acids. V was pared by 3 bases and J by 7 bases, with 10 bases of the junction left unmatched. CDR1 and CDR2 (germline): MNHNS, SASEGT. The CDR3 DNA follows: TGTGCCAGCAGTGACCCCCGGACAGGGCAATTTGGCTACACCTTC. This translates into CASSDPRTGQFGYTF.

The chain uses TRBV7-2 and TRBJ2-7; the D gene is possibly TRBD1 (5 bases). The germline V and J ends were trimmed by 0 bases and 2 bases, with 8 bases remaining between them. Per germline, CDR1 SGHTA and CDR2 FQGNSA. This CDR3 spans 14 amino acids. The CDR3 protein is CASSLAPDTYEQYF. CDR3 sequence (DNA): TGTGCCAGCAGCTTAGCCCCGGACACCTACGAGCAGTACTTC.

This chain uses TRBV15 with TRBJ2-1, with 13 bases lining up with TRBD2. The CDR3 has 17 amino acids. CDR1 LNHNV and CDR2 YYDKDF come from the germline V gene (reference sequence). Trimming removed 0 bases from V and 5 bases from J; junction bases left unmatched: 4. The CDR3 nucleotides read TGTGCCACCAGCAGAGAAACTAGCGGGAGGGCTAACAATGAGCAGTTCTTC. It specifies CATSRETSGRANNEQFF. The complete variable domain, with remaining parts taken from reference TRBV15 and TRBJ2-1, reads DAMVIQNPRYQVTQFGKPVTLSCSQTLNHNVMYWYQQKSSQAPKLLFHYYDKDFNNEADTPDNFQSRRPNTSFCFLDIRSPGLGDTAMYLCATSRETSGRANNEQFFGPGTRLTVL.

This clone was observed a single time. The CDR3 DNA reads TGCGCCAGCAGCCAGAGCGGTGGACGGCTGACAAGTTACGAGCAGTACTTC. Translated: CASSQSGGRLTSYEQYF. The V and J genes are TRBV4-1 and TRBJ2-7; tentative D call: TRBD2 (5 bases). The CDR3 spans 17 residues. Trimming took off 3 bases at V and 4 bases at J, with 22 bases between the two ends. The V gene's germline CDR1 is MGHRA and CDR2 YSYEKL.

This clone was found once. The V gene is TRBV30, the J gene TRBJ1-3; no firm D call. V lost 1 base and J lost 0, with 7 bases in between. The CDR3 runs 14 residues. The V gene's germline CDR1 is GTSNPN and CDR2 SVGIG (reference sequence). The CDR3 DNA reads as TGTGCCTGGAGTGGGCGGATCTCTGGAAACACCATATATTTT. This codes for CAWSGRISGNTIYF.

This chain uses TRBV7-2 with TRBJ1-1, with D possibly matching TRBD1 (6 bases). V was trimmed by 3 bases and J by 0 bases, leaving 11 bases between them. Germline V gene sequence: CDR1 SGHTA, CDR2 FQGNSA. CDR3 length: 15 residues. CDR3: CASSFSTGLNTEAFF. Here the CDR3 DNA reads TGTGCCAGCAGCTTCAGTACAGGGTTGAACACTGAAGCTTTCTTT. Filled out from reference TRBV7-2 and TRBJ1-1, the complete variable domain reads GAGVSQSPSNKVTEKGKDVELRCDPISGHTALYWYRQSLGQGLEFLIYFQGNSAPDKSGLPSDRFSAERTGGSVSTLTIQRTQQEDSAVYLCASSFSTGLNTEAFFGQGTRLTVV.

V and J are TRBV10-2 and TRBJ2-2, with unresolved D. Germline values: CDR1 WSHSY, CDR2 SAAADI. V was pared by 7 bases and J by 1 base, with 10 bases between. The CDR3 runs 14 residues. CDR3 in DNA: TGCGCCAGCAATTACCGCGGGAACACCGGGGAGCTGTTTTTT. Translated, it gives CASNYRGNTGELFF.

This clone was seen just once. J is TRBJ2-7 and V is TRBV6-4; D possibly corresponds to TRBD2 (5 bases). Germline V gene sequence: CDR1 MRHNA, CDR2 SNTAGT. V gave up 0 bases and J gave up 3 bases, with 15 bases separating them. The CDR3 has 16 amino acids. The CDR3 sequence is CASSDSEDLGFYEQYF. DNA of the CDR3: TGTGCCAGCAGTGACTCCGAGGACTTGGGGTTCTACGAGCAGTACTTC.

About this clone itself: The same CDR3 can be traced to other DNA sequences in this sample. The rearrangement links TRBV5-1 to TRBJ1-1, with 8 bases that match TRBD1. Germline values: CDR1 SGHRS, CDR2 YFSETQ. With 3 bases clipped from V and 2 bases from J, the junction kept 6 bases outside the gene matches. CDR3 size: 15 residues. CDR3 in amino acids: CASSSPGTGNTEAFF. The DNA for the CDR3 is TGCGCCAGCAGCTCCCCGGGGACAGGCAACACTGAAGCTTTCTTT. Drawing the rest from reference TRBV5-1 and TRBJ1-1, the complete variable domain is KAGVTQTPRYLIKTRGQQVTLSCSPISGHRSVSWYQQTPGQGLQFLFEYFSETQRNKGNFPGRFSGRQFSNSRSEMNVSTLELGDSALYLCASSSPGTGNTEAFFGQGTRLTVV.

The CDR3 reads CASSTLQGASTGELFF. The CDR3 region has the DNA TGTGCCAGTAGTACCCTACAGGGGGCTAGCACCGGGGAGCTGTTTTTT. The genes are TRBV19 and TRBJ2-2, with 9 bases identical to TRBD1. Germline V CDR1 and CDR2: LNHDA, SQIVND (reference sequence). Unmatched junction bases numbered 7, after V lost 4 bases and J lost 4 bases. The CDR3 is made up of 16 amino acids.

The chain employs TRBV4-1 and TRBJ2-1; 8 nucleotides align to TRBD2. The CDR3 has 16 residues. Germline CDR1 MGHRA, CDR2 YSYEKL. The V and J ends lost 1 base and 0 bases, in that order; junction bases with no gene match: 2. The CDR3 sequence is CASSQVAGSSYNEQFF. In nucleotides, the CDR3 is TGCGCCAGCAGCCAAGTAGCGGGGAGCTCCTACAATGAGCAGTTCTTC.